These T cell receptor beta chains were read from a single sample in a study of cytomegalovirus exposure and HLA in healthy donors. Generated by immunoSEQ multiplex PCR, the TCRdb table keeps only in-frame clones and is missing some. The sample carries some 160,000 clones, approximately 80% recorded once. Sequenced material: PBMCs. The receptors derive from a male donor in good health and CMV-seropositive. The CDR3 runs from the conserved cysteine through the conserved F or W. The order of the fields is CDR3 protein, CDR3 DNA, CDR3 length, J gene, clone size, V gene, D gene. A D gene is named only where the DNA matches it firmly. Clone size is given for some rows only: seen once, a few or many times, or a class if the clone is expanded.

CDR3 protein: CASRRGQATSGANVLTF
CDR3 DNA: TGCGCCAGCAGGAGGGGACAGGCGACTTCTGGGGCCAACGTCCTGACTTTC
CDR3 length: 17
J gene: TRBJ2-6
clone size: NA
V gene: TRBV5-1
D gene: TRBD1

CDR3 protein: CASSSHGTGAYEQYF
CDR3 DNA: TGTGCCAGCAGTTCTCACGGGACAGGTGCCTACGAGCAGTACTTC
CDR3 length: 15
J gene: TRBJ2-7
clone size: NA
V gene: TRBV28
D gene: TRBD1

CDR3 protein: CASSMGGMGELFF
CDR3 DNA: TGTGCCAGTAGTATGGGCGGGATGGGGGAGCTGTTTTTT
CDR3 length: 13
J gene: TRBJ2-2
clone size: NA
V gene: TRBV19
D gene: NA

CDR3 protein: CASSQRLTGQGTSLEQYF
CDR3 DNA: TGCGCCAGCAGTCAACGATTAACGGGACAGGGGACCTCTTTGGAGCAGTACTTC
CDR3 length: 18
J gene: TRBJ2-7
clone size: NA
V gene: TRBV23-1
D gene: TRBD1

CDR3 protein: CAFLTYRNTEAFF
CDR3 DNA: TGTGCCTTTCTAACCTACCGCAACACTGAAGCTTTCTTT
CDR3 length: 13
J gene: TRBJ1-1
clone size: NA
V gene: TRBV30
D gene: NA

CDR3 protein: CASSLGTGGSAQPQHF
CDR3 DNA: TGTGCCAGCAGCTTAGGAACAGGGGGCTCGGCTCAGCCCCAGCATTTT
CDR3 length: 16
J gene: TRBJ1-5
clone size: once
V gene: TRBV7-9
D gene: TRBD1

CDR3 protein: CASSSGQGPPDTQYF
CDR3 DNA: TGTGCCAGCAGCTCGGGACAGGGGCCGCCGGATACGCAGTATTTT
CDR3 length: 15
J gene: TRBJ2-3
clone size: few
V gene: TRBV5-6
D gene: TRBD1

CDR3 protein: CASTIRTGHYEQYF
CDR3 DNA: TGTGCCAGTACCATACGGACAGGGCACTACGAGCAGTACTTC
CDR3 length: 14
J gene: TRBJ2-7
clone size: NA
V gene: TRBV19
D gene: TRBD1

CDR3 protein: CASMEGGEEKLFF
CDR3 DNA: TGTGCCAGCATGGAGGGTGGCGAGGAAAAACTGTTTTTT
CDR3 length: 13
J gene: TRBJ1-4
clone size: NA
V gene: TRBV2
D gene: NA

CDR3 protein: CASRHPGGRYYNEQFF
CDR3 DNA: TGTGCCAGCCGTCATCCAGGCGGGAGGTATTACAATGAGCAGTTCTTC
CDR3 length: 16
J gene: TRBJ2-1
clone size: few
V gene: TRBV27
D gene: TRBD2

CDR3 protein: CASSLTANYGYTF
CDR3 DNA: TGCGCCAGCAGTTTGACTGCTAACTATGGCTACACCTTC
CDR3 length: 13
J gene: TRBJ1-2
clone size: once
V gene: TRBV5-1
D gene: NA

CDR3 protein: CASQGGRGYTF
CDR3 DNA: TGTGCCAGCCAGGGCGGCAGAGGCTACACCTTC
CDR3 length: 11
J gene: TRBJ1-2
clone size: NA
V gene: TRBV6-5
D gene: NA

CDR3 protein: CASRPRTGGSYEQYF
CDR3 DNA: TGTGCCAGTAGGCCTCGGACAGGGGGTTCCTACGAGCAGTACTTC
CDR3 length: 15
J gene: TRBJ2-7
clone size: NA
V gene: TRBV19
D gene: TRBD1

CDR3 protein: CASSLMIQGAQGDQPQHF
CDR3 DNA: TGTGCCAGCAGCTTAATGATTCAGGGGGCTCAAGGTGATCAGCCCCAGCATTTT
CDR3 length: 18
J gene: TRBJ1-5
clone size: NA
V gene: TRBV7-2
D gene: TRBD1

CDR3 protein: CASSSIPDSQETQYF
CDR3 DNA: TGTGCCAGCAGTTCTATACCGGACAGCCAGGAGACCCAGTACTTC
CDR3 length: 15
J gene: TRBJ2-5
clone size: once
V gene: TRBV2
D gene: NA

CDR3 protein: CASTRVGAATSYNEQFF
CDR3 DNA: TGTGCCAGCACCCGGGTCGGAGCGGCGACTTCCTACAATGAGCAGTTCTTC
CDR3 length: 17
J gene: TRBJ2-1
clone size: NA
V gene: TRBV2
D gene: NA

CDR3 protein: CATSRVRYDRGRVNTEAFF
CDR3 DNA: TGTGCCACCAGCAGAGTGAGATACGACAGGGGAAGAGTTAACACTGAAGCTTTCTTT
CDR3 length: 19
J gene: TRBJ1-1
clone size: NA
V gene: TRBV15
D gene: TRBD1

CDR3 protein: CASSRGSIDTQYF
CDR3 DNA: TGTGCCAGCAGCCGAGGTAGCATCGATACGCAGTATTTT
CDR3 length: 13
J gene: TRBJ2-3
clone size: NA
V gene: TRBV7-9
D gene: NA

CDR3 protein: CASSLRPEGDSKGYTF
CDR3 DNA: TGTGCCAGCAGTTTACGACCCGAGGGGGACAGTAAAGGCTACACCTTC
CDR3 length: 16
J gene: TRBJ1-2
clone size: NA
V gene: TRBV27
D gene: TRBD1

CDR3 protein: CASSLQGGWNTGELFF
CDR3 DNA: TGTGCCAGCAGCCTCCAAGGGGGCTGGAACACCGGGGAGCTGTTTTTT
CDR3 length: 16
J gene: TRBJ2-2
clone size: NA
V gene: TRBV14
D gene: TRBD1

CDR3 protein: CASSEHSYSLPEAFF
CDR3 DNA: TGTGCCAGCAGTGAACACAGCTATAGTCTGCCTGAAGCTTTCTTT
CDR3 length: 15
J gene: TRBJ1-1
clone size: NA
V gene: TRBV6-4
D gene: NA

CDR3 protein: CAISEVQGPNEKLFF
CDR3 DNA: TGTGCCATCAGTGAGGTCCAGGGCCCCAATGAAAAACTGTTTTTT
CDR3 length: 15
J gene: TRBJ1-4
clone size: NA
V gene: TRBV10-3
D gene: NA

CDR3 protein: CASSFGALGQPQHF
CDR3 DNA: TGTGCCAGCAGTTTTGGGGCGTTGGGCCAGCCCCAGCATTTT
CDR3 length: 14
J gene: TRBJ1-5
clone size: NA
V gene: TRBV27
D gene: NA

CDR3 protein: CASSFSDSNPLGYTF
CDR3 DNA: TGTGCCAGCAGCTTTTCAGACTCTAACCCCCTCGGCTACACCTTC
CDR3 length: 15
J gene: TRBJ1-2
clone size: NA
V gene: TRBV7-2
D gene: NA

CDR3 protein: CAISVDRPWGFEQYF
CDR3 DNA: TGTGCCATCAGCGTGGACAGGCCCTGGGGGTTCGAGCAGTACTTC
CDR3 length: 15
J gene: TRBJ2-7
clone size: NA
V gene: TRBV10-3
D gene: TRBD1

CDR3 protein: CASSMTGGNQPQHF
CDR3 DNA: TGTGCCAGCAGCATGACTGGAGGCAATCAGCCCCAGCATTTT
CDR3 length: 14
J gene: TRBJ1-5
clone size: NA
V gene: TRBV6-1
D gene: NA

CDR3 protein: CAIAAQAQETQYF
CDR3 DNA: TGTGCCATCGCGGCACAGGCCCAAGAGACCCAGTACTTC
CDR3 length: 13
J gene: TRBJ2-5
clone size: NA
V gene: TRBV10-3
D gene: NA

CDR3 protein: CAWTRENSVLHF
CDR3 DNA: TGTGCCTGGACAAGGGAGAATTCAGTCCTCCACTTT
CDR3 length: 12
J gene: TRBJ1-6
clone size: NA
V gene: TRBV30
D gene: NA

CDR3 protein: CASSLVASGNNEQFF
CDR3 DNA: TGTGCCAGCAGCTTAGTTGCTAGCGGGAACAATGAGCAGTTCTTC
CDR3 length: 15
J gene: TRBJ2-1
clone size: once
V gene: TRBV11-3
D gene: TRBD2

CDR3 protein: CASSPVNEQFF
CDR3 DNA: TGTGCCAGCAGCCCAGTTAATGAGCAGTTCTTC
CDR3 length: 11
J gene: TRBJ2-1
clone size: NA
V gene: TRBV7-9
D gene: NA

CDR3 protein: CAWSVGTGIDQPQHF
CDR3 DNA: TGTGCCTGGAGTGTCGGGACAGGGATCGATCAGCCCCAGCATTTT
CDR3 length: 15
J gene: TRBJ1-5
clone size: once
V gene: TRBV30
D gene: TRBD1

CDR3 protein: CARSLRDYPAWLTYEQYF
CDR3 DNA: TGTGCCAGAAGCTTGCGGGACTACCCCGCGTGGCTTACCTACGAGCAGTACTTC
CDR3 length: 18
J gene: TRBJ2-7
clone size: NA
V gene: TRBV5-3
D gene: TRBD2

CDR3 protein: CSVQTGLNTGELFF
CDR3 DNA: TGCAGCGTTCAGACAGGTCTTAACACCGGGGAGCTGTTTTTT
CDR3 length: 14
J gene: TRBJ2-2
clone size: NA
V gene: TRBV29-1
D gene: NA

CDR3 protein: CAALAGGNTGELFF
CDR3 DNA: TGTGCCGCTCTAGCGGGAGGCAACACCGGGGAGCTGTTTTTT
CDR3 length: 14
J gene: TRBJ2-2
clone size: NA
V gene: TRBV10-3
D gene: TRBD2

CDR3 protein: CASSVSWDSYEQYF
CDR3 DNA: TGTGCCAGTAGTGTTTCCTGGGACAGTTACGAGCAGTACTTC
CDR3 length: 14
J gene: TRBJ2-7
clone size: few
V gene: TRBV19
D gene: TRBD1

CDR3 protein: CASSLGLAGSTDTQYF
CDR3 DNA: TGTGCCAGCAGCCTCGGACTAGCGGGAAGCACAGATACGCAGTATTTT
CDR3 length: 16
J gene: TRBJ2-3
clone size: NA
V gene: TRBV7-6
D gene: TRBD2

CDR3 protein: CASSVGGDRRYSPLHF
CDR3 DNA: TGTGCCAGCAGCGTAGGGGGGGACAGGCGGTATTCACCCCTCCACTTT
CDR3 length: 16
J gene: TRBJ1-6
clone size: NA
V gene: TRBV9
D gene: TRBD1

CDR3 protein: CASSFRRGGKYEKLFF
CDR3 DNA: TGTGCCAGCAGTTTCCGTCGTGGGGGGAAATATGAAAAACTGTTTTTT
CDR3 length: 16
J gene: TRBJ1-4
clone size: NA
V gene: TRBV6-5
D gene: NA

CDR3 protein: CASSLAGRGEKLFF
CDR3 DNA: TGTGCCAGCAGCTTAGCAGGGAGGGGTGAAAAACTGTTTTTT
CDR3 length: 14
J gene: TRBJ1-4
clone size: NA
V gene: TRBV7-2
D gene: NA

CDR3 protein: CASSLAEMRNTEAFF
CDR3 DNA: TGCGCCAGCAGCTTGGCCGAGATGCGGAACACTGAAGCTTTCTTT
CDR3 length: 15
J gene: TRBJ1-1
clone size: NA
V gene: TRBV5-1
D gene: NA

CDR3 protein: CASSPTPPYEQYF
CDR3 DNA: TGTGCCAGCAGCCCCACCCCCCCCTACGAGCAGTACTTC
CDR3 length: 13
J gene: TRBJ2-7
clone size: NA
V gene: TRBV5-8
D gene: NA

CDR3 protein: CASSLMGADNSPLHF
CDR3 DNA: TGTGCCAGCAGTTTAATGGGGGCTGATAATTCACCCCTCCACTTT
CDR3 length: 15
J gene: TRBJ1-6
clone size: once
V gene: TRBV27
D gene: NA

CDR3 protein: CASSQESDGAFNEQFF
CDR3 DNA: TGTGCCAGCAGCCAAGAGAGCGATGGGGCCTTCAATGAGCAGTTCTTC
CDR3 length: 16
J gene: TRBJ2-1
clone size: NA
V gene: TRBV4-2
D gene: NA